Presented here are 15 T cell receptor beta chains from one specimen sequenced in a study of cytomegalovirus exposure and HLA in healthy donors (dated by TCRdb to about 2017). Library creation used the immunoSEQ multiplex PCR assay. The multiplex PCR relied on a mix of 60 forward primers for TCR Vbeta segments and 13 reverse primers for TCR Jbeta segments. This is the immuneACCESS table as TCRdb keeps it, with only in-frame sequences that have V and J called. A part of the clones is gone; compared with another copy, unresolved V genes explain less than half, and the rest is unexplained. In this sample the table shows 110,000 to 150,000 clones, less than 10% of which occur a single time. The ten largest clonotypes hold 1.5% to 2% of the sample. The material sequenced was PBMCs. All receptors derive from a male donor in good health and CMV-seronegative.

This clone was seen a few times. The chain recombines TRBV19 with TRBJ1-1, with 7 bases that match TRBD1. Germline assignment: CDR1 LNHDA and CDR2 SQIVND (reference sequence). V lost 5 bases and J lost 5; bases outside the gene matches: 8. The CDR3 loop spans 14 amino acids. In nucleotides, the CDR3 is TGTGCCAGTAGTCTTACAGGGGTGGAAACTGAAGCTTTCTTT. It specifies CASSLTGVETEAFF.

The V and J genes are TRBV6-6 and TRBJ2-3; a weak D match, TRBD1 (5 bases). Trimming removed 10 bases at V and 1 base at J, with 18 bases between. This CDR3 is 15 amino acids long. Germline CDR1 is MNHNY and CDR2 is SVGAGI (reference sequence). In DNA form, the CDR3 reads TGTGCCACCTTTCAGGGTATTGGAGGCACAGATACGCAGTATTTT. Its protein is CATFQGIGGTDTQYF.

The V and J genes are TRBV5-1 and TRBJ2-1, with 10 nucleotides matching TRBD2. CDR3 length: 16 residues. V was clipped by 0 bases and J by 6 bases; unmatched bases: 6. Per germline, CDR1 SGHRS and CDR2 YFSETQ. The DNA of the CDR3 is TGCGCCAGCAGCTTGGCGGCTAGCGGGGGTTTCAATGAGCAGTTCTTC. Translating it yields CASSLAASGGFNEQFF.

The chain uses TRBV9 and TRBJ2-3, with 11 bases that match TRBD2. Germline V CDR1 and CDR2: SGDLS, YYNGEE. The CDR3 runs 16 residues. The ends lost 4 bases at V and 1 base at J; junction bases unmatched: 5. The CDR3 DNA reads TGTGCCAGCAGCCCAGAGGGACTAGCGGGCACAGATACGCAGTATTTT. Residues: CASSPEGLAGTDTQYF.

This sequence joins TRBV15 and TRBJ2-1; a possible D gene is TRBD2 (6 bases). Germline V gene lookup returns CDR1 LNHNV and CDR2 YYDKDF (reference sequence). The CDR3 runs 12 residues. Trimming shortened V by 5 bases and J by 8 bases, and 10 bases separated the two germline ends. CDR3: CATSLWRDEQFF. The CDR3, as DNA: TGTGCCACCAGCCTTTGGAGGGATGAGCAGTTCTTC.

Points on this clone: The junction differs from germline at one of its ends, possibly a read error. This chain uses TRBV7-7 with TRBJ2-5, with D tentatively TRBD1 (5 bases). Germline CDR1 SSHAT, CDR2 FNYEAQ (reference sequence). The CDR3 loop spans 17 amino acids. CDR3 DNA sequence: TGTGCTAGCAGCTTAGCCTTGTCGGGCGATAGGGGAGAGACCCAGTACTTC. Its translation: CASSLALSGDRGETQYF.

The table lists this clone with a few counts. The J gene is TRBJ2-1, the V gene TRBV5-1, with 10 bases aligning to TRBD2. Trimming removed 2 bases from V and 8 bases from J; junction bases left unmatched: 4. This CDR3 has 14 amino acids. In germline, CDR1 is SGHRS, CDR2 YFSETQ. This chain's CDR3 is CASSLPSGSYEQFF. CDR3 sequence (DNA): TGCGCCAGCAGCTTACCTAGCGGGAGCTATGAGCAGTTCTTC.

In this sample, this clone turned up a few times. The rearrangement links TRBV18 to TRBJ2-5; no clear D. The V gene lost 2 bases and the J gene lost 2 bases, with 12 bases spanning the gap. Germline loops: CDR1 KGHSH, CDR2 LQKENI. The CDR3 totals 15 residues. In nucleotides, the CDR3 is TGTGCCAGCTCACCAATATTTTCAGAACAAGAGACCCAGTACTTC. It translates to CASSPIFSEQETQYF. Complete variable domain (other parts from reference TRBV18 and TRBJ2-5): NAGVMQNPRHLVRRRGQEARLRCSPMKGHSHVYWYRQLPEEGLKFMVYLQKENIIDESGMPKERFSAEFPKEGPSILRIQQVVRGDSAAYFCASSPIFSEQETQYFGPGTRLLVL.

V usage is TRBV7-9 and J usage is TRBJ2-7, with a tentative D call TRBD1 (5 bases). This CDR3 contains 11 residues. The V end was cut by 3 bases, the J end by 7 bases, with 7 bases between. The germline V gene has CDR1 SEHNR and CDR2 FQNEAQ (reference sequence). CDR3: CASSLGQEQYF. The CDR3 DNA sequence: TGTGCCAGCAGCTTGGGGCAGGAGCAGTACTTC.

This clone was found a few times. This rearrangement joins TRBV10-3 to TRBJ2-1; TRBD2 might be the D (6 bases). Germline CDR1 is ENHRY and CDR2 is SYGVKD. Trimming removed 3 bases at V and 0 bases at J, with 12 bases between. The CDR3 is made up of 16 amino acids. CDR3 in DNA: TGTGCCATCAGTGAAGGACCAGCGGGCTCCTACAATGAGCAGTTCTTC. The encoded protein is CAISEGPAGSYNEQFF.

This clone was observed a few times. The chain carries TRBV4-1 and TRBJ1-6; 10 bases match TRBD1. The ends lost 4 bases at V and 7 bases at J; junction bases unmatched: 7. The CDR3 spans 16 residues. Germline V gene lookup returns CDR1 MGHRA and CDR2 YSYEKL. CDR3 bases: TGCGCCAGCAGCCCAGGGACAGGGGTGACCAATTCACCCCTCCACTTT. This gives the protein CASSPGTGVTNSPLHF.

The chain uses TRBV28 and TRBJ2-7; possible D gene TRBD1, 5 bases. Germline V CDR1 and CDR2: MDHEN, SYDVKM. The CDR3 has 11 amino acids. The V end was cut by 8 bases, the J end by 10 bases, with 15 bases between. This CDR3 is CASALLDTQYF. For the CDR3, the DNA is TGTGCCAGCGCCCTCTTGGACACCCAGTACTTC.

A single count supports this clone. The chain carries TRBV28 and TRBJ1-3; D perhaps matches TRBD1 (5 bases). The CDR3 extends over 13 amino acids. Trimming took off 4 bases at V and 7 bases at J, with 11 bases between the two ends. CDR1 and CDR2 (germline): MDHEN, SYDVKM. The CDR3 region has the DNA TGTGCCAGCAGTTCGGCGGGGCCCAACACCATATATTTT. It translates to CASSSAGPNTIYF.

Many counts were recorded for this clone. For the CDR3, the DNA is TGTGCCAGCAGTTACTATGCAGGGGGCGAGTCCGGGGAGCTGTTTTTT. It translates to CASSYYAGGESGELFF. The J gene is TRBJ2-2, the V gene TRBV6-6; 8 bases are shared with TRBD1. Germline CDR1 and CDR2: MNHNY and SVGAGI (reference sequence). The CDR3 runs to 16 residues. The ends lost 1 base at V and 6 bases at J; junction bases unmatched: 7.

The rearrangement links TRBV7-3 to TRBJ2-1; unclear D gene. The length of the CDR3 is 12 residues. Germline V gene lookup returns CDR1 SGHTA and CDR2 FQGTGA. V lost 3 bases and J 6 bases, leaving 6 bases between the germline ends. DNA for the CDR3: TGTGCCAGCAGCTTTTTCGGCAATGAGCAGTTCTTC. This sequence encodes CASSFFGNEQFF. The full variable domain, rest sourced from reference TRBV7-3 and TRBJ2-1, is GAGVSQTPSNKVTEKGKYVELRCDPISGHTALYWYRQSLGQGPEFLIYFQGTGAADDSGLPNDRFFAVRPEGSVSTLKIQRTERGDSAVYLCASSFFGNEQFFGPGTRLTVL.